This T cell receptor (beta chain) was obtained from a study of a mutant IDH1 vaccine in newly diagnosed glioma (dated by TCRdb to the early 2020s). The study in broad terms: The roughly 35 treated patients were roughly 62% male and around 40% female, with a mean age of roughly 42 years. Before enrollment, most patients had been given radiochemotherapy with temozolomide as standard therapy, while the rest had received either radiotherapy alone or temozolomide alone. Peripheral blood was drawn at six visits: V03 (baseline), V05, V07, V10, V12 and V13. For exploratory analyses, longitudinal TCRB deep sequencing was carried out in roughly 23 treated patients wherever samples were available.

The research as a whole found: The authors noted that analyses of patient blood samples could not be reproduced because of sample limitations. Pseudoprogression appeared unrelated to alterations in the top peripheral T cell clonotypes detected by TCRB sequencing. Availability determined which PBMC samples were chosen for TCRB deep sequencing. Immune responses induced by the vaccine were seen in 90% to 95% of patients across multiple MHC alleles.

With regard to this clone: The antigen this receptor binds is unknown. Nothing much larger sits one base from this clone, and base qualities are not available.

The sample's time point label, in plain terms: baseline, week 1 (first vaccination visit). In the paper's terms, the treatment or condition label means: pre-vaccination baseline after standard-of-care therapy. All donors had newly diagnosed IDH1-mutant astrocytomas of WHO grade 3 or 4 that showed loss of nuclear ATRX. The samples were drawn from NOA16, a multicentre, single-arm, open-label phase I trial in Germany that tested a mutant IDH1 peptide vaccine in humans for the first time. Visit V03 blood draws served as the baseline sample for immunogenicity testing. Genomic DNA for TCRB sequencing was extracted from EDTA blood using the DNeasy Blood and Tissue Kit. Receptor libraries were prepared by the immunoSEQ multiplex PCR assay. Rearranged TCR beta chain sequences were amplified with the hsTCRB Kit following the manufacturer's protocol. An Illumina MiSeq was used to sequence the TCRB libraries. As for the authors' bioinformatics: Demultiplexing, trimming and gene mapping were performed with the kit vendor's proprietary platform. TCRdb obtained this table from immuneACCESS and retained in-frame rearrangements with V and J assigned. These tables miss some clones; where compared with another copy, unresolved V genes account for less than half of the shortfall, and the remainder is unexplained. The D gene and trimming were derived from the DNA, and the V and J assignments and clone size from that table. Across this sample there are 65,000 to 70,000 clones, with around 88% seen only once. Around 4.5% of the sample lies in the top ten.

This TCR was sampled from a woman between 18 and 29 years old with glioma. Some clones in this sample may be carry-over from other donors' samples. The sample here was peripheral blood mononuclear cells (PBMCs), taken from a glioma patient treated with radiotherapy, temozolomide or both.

The bases are TGTGCCAGCAGTTACCTTGGGGGCGGCAACTATGGCTACACCTTC. Its protein product is CASSYLGGGNYGYTF. The chain employs TRBV6-5 and TRBJ1-2, and the D gene may be TRBD1, 6 bases matching. The CDR3 holds 15 amino acids from the cysteine to the phenylalanine. Only CDR3 DNA is held: 45 bases, read in frame from base 1. The germline ends are 12 bases apart after V is trimmed by 2 bases and J by 2 bases. CDR1 MNHEY and CDR2 SVGAGI were looked up in the germline V gene.